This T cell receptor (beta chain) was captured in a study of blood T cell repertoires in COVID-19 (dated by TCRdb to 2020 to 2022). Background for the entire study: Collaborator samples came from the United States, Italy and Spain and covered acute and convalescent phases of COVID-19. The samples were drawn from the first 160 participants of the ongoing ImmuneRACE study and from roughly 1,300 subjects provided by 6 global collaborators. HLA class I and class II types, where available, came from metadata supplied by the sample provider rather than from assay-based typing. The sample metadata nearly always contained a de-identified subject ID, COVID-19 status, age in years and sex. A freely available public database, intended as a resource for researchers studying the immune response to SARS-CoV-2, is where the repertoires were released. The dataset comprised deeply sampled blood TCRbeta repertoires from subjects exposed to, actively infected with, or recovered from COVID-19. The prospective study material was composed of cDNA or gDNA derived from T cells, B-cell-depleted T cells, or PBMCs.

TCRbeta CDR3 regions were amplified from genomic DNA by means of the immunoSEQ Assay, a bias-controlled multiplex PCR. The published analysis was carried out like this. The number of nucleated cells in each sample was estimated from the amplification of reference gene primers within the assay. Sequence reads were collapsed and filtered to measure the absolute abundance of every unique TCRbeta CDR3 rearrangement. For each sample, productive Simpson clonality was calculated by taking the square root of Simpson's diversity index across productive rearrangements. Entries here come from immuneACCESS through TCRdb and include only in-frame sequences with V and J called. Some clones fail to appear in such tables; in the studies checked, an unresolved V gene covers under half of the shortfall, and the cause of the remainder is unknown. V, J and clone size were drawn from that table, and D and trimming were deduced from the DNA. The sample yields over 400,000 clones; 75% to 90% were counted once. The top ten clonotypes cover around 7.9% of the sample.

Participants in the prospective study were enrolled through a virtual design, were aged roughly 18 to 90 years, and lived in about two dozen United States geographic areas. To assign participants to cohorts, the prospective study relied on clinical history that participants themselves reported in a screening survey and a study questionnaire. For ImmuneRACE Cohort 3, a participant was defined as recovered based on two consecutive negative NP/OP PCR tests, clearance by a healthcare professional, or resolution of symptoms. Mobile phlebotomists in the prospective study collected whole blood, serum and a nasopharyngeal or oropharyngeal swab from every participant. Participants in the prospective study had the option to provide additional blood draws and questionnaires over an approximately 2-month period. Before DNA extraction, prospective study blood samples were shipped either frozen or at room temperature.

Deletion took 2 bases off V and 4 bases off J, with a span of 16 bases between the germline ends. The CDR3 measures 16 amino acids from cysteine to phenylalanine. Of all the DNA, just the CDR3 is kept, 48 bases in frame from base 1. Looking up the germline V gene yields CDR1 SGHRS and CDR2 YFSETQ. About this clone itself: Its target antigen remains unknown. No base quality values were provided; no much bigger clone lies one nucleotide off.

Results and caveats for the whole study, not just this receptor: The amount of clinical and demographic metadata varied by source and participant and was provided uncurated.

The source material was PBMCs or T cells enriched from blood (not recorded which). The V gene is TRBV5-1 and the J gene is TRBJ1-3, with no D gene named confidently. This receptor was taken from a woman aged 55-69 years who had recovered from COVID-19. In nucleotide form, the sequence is TGCGCCAGCAGCTTTGGGCCGGGAACCTCAGGAAACACCATATATTTT. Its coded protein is CASSFGPGTSGNTIYF.